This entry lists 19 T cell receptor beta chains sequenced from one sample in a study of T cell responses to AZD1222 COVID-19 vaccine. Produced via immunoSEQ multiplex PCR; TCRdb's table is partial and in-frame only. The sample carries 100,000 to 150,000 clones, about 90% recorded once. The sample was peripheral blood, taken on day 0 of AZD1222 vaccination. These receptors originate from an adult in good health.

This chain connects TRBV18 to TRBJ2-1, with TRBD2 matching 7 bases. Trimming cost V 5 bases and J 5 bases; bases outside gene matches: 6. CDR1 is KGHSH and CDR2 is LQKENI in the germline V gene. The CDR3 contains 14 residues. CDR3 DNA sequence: TGTGCCAGCTCATGGCGGGAGCTCGACAATGAGCAGTTCTTC. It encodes CASSWRELDNEQFF.

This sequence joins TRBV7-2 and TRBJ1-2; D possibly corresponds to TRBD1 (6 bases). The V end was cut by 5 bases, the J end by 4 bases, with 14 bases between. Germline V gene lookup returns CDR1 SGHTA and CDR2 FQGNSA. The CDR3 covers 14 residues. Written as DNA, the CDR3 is TGTGCCAGCAGCCTCGGGGGCTTTACCTATGGCTACACCTTC. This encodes CASSLGGFTYGYTF. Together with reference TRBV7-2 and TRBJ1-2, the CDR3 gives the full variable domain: GAGVSQSPSNKVTEKGKDVELRCDPISGHTALYWYRQSLGQGLEFLIYFQGNSAPDKSGLPSDRFSAERTGGSVSTLTIQRTQQEDSAVYLCASSLGGFTYGYTFGSGTRLTVV.

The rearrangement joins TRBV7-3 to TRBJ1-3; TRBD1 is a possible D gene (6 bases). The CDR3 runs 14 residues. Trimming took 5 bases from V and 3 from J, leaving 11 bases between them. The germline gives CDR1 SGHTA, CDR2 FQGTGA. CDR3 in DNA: TGTGCCAGCAGCCCACAGGGTGGTGGAAACACCATATATTTT. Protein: CASSPQGGGNTIYF.

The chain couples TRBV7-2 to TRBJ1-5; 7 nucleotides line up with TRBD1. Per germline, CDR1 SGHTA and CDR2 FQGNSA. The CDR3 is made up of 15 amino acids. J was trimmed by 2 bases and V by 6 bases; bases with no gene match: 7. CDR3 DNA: TGTGCCAGCAGTCCTACAGGGGAAGGCAATCAGCCCCAGCATTTT. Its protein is CASSPTGEGNQPQHF.

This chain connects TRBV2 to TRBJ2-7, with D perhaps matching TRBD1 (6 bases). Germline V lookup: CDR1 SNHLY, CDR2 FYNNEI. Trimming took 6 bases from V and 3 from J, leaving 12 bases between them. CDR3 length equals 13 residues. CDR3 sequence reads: CASRGRTVYEQYF. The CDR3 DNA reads TGTGCCAGCAGGGGGCGGACAGTCTACGAGCAGTACTTC.

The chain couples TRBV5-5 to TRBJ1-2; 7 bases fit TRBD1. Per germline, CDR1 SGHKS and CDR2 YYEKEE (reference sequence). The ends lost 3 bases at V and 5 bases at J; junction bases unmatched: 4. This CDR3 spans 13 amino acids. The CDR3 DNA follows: TGTGCCAGCAGCTCCGGGACAGCGTATGGCTACACCTTC. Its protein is CASSSGTAYGYTF.

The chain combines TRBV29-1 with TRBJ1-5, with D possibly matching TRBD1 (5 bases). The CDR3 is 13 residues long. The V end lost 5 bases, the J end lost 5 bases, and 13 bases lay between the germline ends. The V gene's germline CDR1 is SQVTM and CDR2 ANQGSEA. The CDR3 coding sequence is TGCAGCGTTACACTCGGGGCAGATCAGCCCCAGCATTTT. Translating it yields CSVTLGADQPQHF.

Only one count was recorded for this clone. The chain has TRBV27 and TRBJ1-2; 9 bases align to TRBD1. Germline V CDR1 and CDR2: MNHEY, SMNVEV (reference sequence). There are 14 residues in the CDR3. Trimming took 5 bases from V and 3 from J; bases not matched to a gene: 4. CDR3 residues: CASSQGQGYYGYTF. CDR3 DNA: TGTGCCAGCAGTCAGGGACAGGGCTACTATGGCTACACCTTC.

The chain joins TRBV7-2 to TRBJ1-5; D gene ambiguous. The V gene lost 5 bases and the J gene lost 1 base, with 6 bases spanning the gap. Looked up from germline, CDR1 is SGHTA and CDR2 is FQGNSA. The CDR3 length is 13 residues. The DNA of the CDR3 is TGTGCCAGCAGCCCCTACAGCAATCAGCCCCAGCATTTT. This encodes CASSPYSNQPQHF.

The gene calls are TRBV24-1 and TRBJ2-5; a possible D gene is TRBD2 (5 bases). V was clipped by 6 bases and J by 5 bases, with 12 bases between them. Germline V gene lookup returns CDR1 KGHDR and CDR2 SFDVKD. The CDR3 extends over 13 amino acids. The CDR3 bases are TGTGCCACCAGTCCGGGGAGAGGGGAGACCCAGTACTTC. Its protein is CATSPGRGETQYF.

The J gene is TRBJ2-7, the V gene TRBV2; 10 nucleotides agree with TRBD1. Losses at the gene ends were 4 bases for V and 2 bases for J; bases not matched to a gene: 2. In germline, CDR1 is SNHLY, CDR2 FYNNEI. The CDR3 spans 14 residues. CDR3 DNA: TGTGCCAGCAGTGGACAGGGGGCAGCCTACGAGCAGTACTTC. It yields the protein CASSGQGAAYEQYF. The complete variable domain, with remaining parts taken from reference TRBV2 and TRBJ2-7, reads EPEVTQTPSHQVTQMGQEVILRCVPISNHLYFYWYRQILGQKVEFLVSFYNNEISEKSEIFDDQFSVERPDGSNFTLKIRSTKLEDSAMYFCASSGQGAAYEQYFGPGTRLTVT.

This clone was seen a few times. The CDR3 DNA follows: TGTGCCAGCAGCCCAGGGGGTGGAGGCTATGGCTACACCTTC. This codes for CASSPGGGGYGYTF. This rearrangement joins TRBV7-8 to TRBJ1-2; 7 bases agree with TRBD1. The ends lost 5 bases at V and 4 bases at J; junction bases unmatched: 7. In germline, CDR1 is SGHVS, CDR2 FQNEAQ. CDR3 length equals 14 residues.

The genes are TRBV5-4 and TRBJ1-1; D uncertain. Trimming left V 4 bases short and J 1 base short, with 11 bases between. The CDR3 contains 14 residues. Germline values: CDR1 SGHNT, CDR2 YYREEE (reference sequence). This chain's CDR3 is CASSTILKNTEAFF. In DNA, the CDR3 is TGTGCCAGCAGCACGATACTTAAGAACACTGAAGCTTTCTTT.

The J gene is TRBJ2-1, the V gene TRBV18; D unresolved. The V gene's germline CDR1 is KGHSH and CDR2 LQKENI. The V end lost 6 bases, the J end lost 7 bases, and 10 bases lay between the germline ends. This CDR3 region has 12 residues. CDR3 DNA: TGTGCCAGCTCTCCGGACGGGAATGAGCAGTTCTTC. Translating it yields CASSPDGNEQFF. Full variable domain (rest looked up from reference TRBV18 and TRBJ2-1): NAGVMQNPRHLVRRRGQEARLRCSPMKGHSHVYWYRQLPEEGLKFMVYLQKENIIDESGMPKERFSAEFPKEGPSILRIQQVVRGDSAAYFCASSPDGNEQFFGPGTRLTVL.

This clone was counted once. The CDR3 DNA sequence: TGTGCCACCAGCAGAGATTACGGGGGGGGCAACACTGAAGCTTTCTTT. Protein product: CATSRDYGGGNTEAFF. J is TRBJ1-1 and V is TRBV15, with D possibly TRBD1 on 6 matching bases. Germline V gene sequence: CDR1 LNHNV, CDR2 YYDKDF (reference sequence). Trimming took 0 bases from V and 2 from J, leaving 13 bases between them. The CDR3 is 16 residues long.

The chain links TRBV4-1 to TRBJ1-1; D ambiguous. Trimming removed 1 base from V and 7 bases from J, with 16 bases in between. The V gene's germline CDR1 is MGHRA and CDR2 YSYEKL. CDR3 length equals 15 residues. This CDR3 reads CASSQGAGVAGEAFF. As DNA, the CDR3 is TGCGCCAGCAGCCAAGGGGCCGGGGTGGCAGGTGAAGCTTTCTTT.

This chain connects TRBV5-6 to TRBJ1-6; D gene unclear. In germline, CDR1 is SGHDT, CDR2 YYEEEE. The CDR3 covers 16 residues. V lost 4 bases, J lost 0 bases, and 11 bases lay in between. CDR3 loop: CASSINPGSYNSPLHF. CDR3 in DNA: TGTGCCAGCAGCATAAACCCAGGCTCCTATAATTCACCCCTCCACTTT.

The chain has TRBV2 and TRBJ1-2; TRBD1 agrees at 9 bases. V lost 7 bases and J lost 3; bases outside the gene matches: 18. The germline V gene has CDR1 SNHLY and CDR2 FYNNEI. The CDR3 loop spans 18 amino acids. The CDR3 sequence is CASTYGPGQGFRDYGYTF. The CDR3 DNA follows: TGTGCCAGCACCTATGGGCCGGGACAGGGATTCCGAGACTATGGCTACACCTTC.

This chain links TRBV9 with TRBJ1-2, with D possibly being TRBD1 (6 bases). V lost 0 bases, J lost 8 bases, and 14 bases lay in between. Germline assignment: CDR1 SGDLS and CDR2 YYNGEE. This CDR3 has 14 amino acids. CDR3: CASSVGGGDWGYTF. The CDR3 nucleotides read TGTGCCAGCAGCGTAGGAGGGGGTGACTGGGGCTACACCTTC. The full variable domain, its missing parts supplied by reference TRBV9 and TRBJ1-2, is DSGVTQTPKHLITATGQRVTLRCSPRSGDLSVYWYQQSLDQGLQFLIQYYNGEERAKGNILERFSAQQFPDLHSELNLSSLELGDSALYFCASSVGGGDWGYTFGSGTRLTVV.